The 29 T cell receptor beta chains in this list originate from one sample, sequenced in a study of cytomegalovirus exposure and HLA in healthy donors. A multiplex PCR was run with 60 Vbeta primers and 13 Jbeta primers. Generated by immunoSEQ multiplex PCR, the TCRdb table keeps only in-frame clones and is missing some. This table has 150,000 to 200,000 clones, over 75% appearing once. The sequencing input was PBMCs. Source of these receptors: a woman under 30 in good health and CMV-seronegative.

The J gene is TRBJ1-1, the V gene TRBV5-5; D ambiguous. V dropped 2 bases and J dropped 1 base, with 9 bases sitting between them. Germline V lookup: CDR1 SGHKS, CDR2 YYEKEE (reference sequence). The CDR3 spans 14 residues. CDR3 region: CASSFEAGNTEAFF. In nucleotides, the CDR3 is TGTGCCAGCAGCTTCGAGGCGGGGAACACTGAAGCTTTCTTT.

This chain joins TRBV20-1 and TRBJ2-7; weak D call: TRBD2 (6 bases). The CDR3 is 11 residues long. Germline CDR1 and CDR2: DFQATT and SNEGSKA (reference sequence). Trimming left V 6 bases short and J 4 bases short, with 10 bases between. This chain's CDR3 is CSAYRGYEQYF. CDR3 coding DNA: TGCAGTGCGTATCGGGGGTACGAGCAGTACTTC.

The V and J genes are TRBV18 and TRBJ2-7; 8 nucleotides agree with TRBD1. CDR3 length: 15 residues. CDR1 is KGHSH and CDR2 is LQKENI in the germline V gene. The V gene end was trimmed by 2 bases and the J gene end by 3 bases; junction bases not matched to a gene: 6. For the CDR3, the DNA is TGTGCCAGCTCACCAGGACAGGGAGTGAACTACGAGCAGTACTTC. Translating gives CASSPGQGVNYEQYF.

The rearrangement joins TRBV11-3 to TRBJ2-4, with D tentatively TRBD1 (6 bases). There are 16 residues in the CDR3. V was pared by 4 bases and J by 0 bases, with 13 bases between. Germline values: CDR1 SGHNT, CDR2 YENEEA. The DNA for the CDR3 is TGTGCCAGCAGCTCAACCCAGGGGAGAGCCAAAAACATTCAGTACTTC. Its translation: CASSSTQGRAKNIQYF.

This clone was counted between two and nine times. CDR3 coding DNA: TGCGCCAGCAGCCCGATCCGCGATGCAGGGGGCAGGCGGGAGGGCCGCACAGATACGCAGTATTTT. Amino acids: CASSPIRDAGGRREGRTDTQYF. The rearrangement uses TRBV4-1 and TRBJ2-3, with D possibly being TRBD2 (9 bases). This CDR3 is 22 amino acids long. V lost 4 bases and J 1 base, leaving 33 bases between the germline ends. Germline values: CDR1 MGHRA, CDR2 YSYEKL.

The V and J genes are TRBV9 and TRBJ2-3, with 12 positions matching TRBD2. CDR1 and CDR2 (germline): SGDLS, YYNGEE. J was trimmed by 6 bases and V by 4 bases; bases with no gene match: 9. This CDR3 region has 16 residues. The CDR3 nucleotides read TGTGCCAGCAGCCTTCCTAGCGGGGGGGCCGATGATACGCAGTATTTT. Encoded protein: CASSLPSGGADDTQYF. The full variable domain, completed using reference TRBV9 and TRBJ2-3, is DSGVTQTPKHLITATGQRVTLRCSPRSGDLSVYWYQQSLDQGLQFLIQYYNGEERAKGNILERFSAQQFPDLHSELNLSSLELGDSALYFCASSLPSGGADDTQYFGPGTRLTVL.

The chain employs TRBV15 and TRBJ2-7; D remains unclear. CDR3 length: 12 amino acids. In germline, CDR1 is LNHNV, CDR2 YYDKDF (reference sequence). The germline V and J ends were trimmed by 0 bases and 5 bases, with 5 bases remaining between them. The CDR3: CATSRDYNEQYF. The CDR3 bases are TGTGCCACCAGCAGAGATTATAACGAGCAGTACTTC.

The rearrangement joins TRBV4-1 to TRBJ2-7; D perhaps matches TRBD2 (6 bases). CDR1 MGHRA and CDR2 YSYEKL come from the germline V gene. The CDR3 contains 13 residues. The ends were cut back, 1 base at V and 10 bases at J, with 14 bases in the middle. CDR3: CASSQVPSAIQYF. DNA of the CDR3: TGCGCCAGCAGCCAAGTTCCTAGCGCCATACAGTACTTC.

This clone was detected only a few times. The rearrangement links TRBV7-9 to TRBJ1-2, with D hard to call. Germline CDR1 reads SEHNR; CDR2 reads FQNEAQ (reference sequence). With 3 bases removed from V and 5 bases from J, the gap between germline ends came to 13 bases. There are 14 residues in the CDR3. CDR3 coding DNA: TGTGCCAGCAGCTTGTCGCAGACAACTTATGGCTACACCTTC. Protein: CASSLSQTTYGYTF.

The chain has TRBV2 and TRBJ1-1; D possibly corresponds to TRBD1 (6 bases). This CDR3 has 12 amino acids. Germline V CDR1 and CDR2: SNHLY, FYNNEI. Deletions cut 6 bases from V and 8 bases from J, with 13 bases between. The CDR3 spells CASRGGAREAFF. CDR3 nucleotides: TGTGCCAGCAGGGGGGGGGCTAGGGAAGCTTTCTTT.

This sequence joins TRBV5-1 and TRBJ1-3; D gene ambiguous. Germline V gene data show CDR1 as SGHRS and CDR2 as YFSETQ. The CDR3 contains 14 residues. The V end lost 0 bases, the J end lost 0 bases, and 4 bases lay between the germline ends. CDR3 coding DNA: TGCGCCAGCAGCTTGGGGCACTCTGGAAACACCATATATTTT. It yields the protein CASSLGHSGNTIYF.

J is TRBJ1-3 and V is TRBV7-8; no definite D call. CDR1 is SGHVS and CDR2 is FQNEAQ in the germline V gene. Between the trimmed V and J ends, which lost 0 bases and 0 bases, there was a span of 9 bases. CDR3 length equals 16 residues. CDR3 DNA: TGTGCCAGCAGCTTAGCTAGGAGTCTCTCTGGAAACACCATATATTTT. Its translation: CASSLARSLSGNTIYF. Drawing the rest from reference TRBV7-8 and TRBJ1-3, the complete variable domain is GAGVSQSPRYKVAKRGQDVALRCDPISGHVSLFWYQQALGQGPEFLTYFQNEAQLDKSGLPSDRFFAERPEGSVSTLKIQRTQQEDSAVYLCASSLARSLSGNTIYFGEGSWLTVV.

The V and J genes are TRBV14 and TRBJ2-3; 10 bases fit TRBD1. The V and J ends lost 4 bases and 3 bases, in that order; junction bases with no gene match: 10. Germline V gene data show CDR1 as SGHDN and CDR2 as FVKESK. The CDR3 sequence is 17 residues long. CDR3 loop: CASSRKPGQGNTDTQYF. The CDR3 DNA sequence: TGTGCCAGCAGCCGGAAACCGGGACAGGGGAATACAGATACGCAGTATTTT.

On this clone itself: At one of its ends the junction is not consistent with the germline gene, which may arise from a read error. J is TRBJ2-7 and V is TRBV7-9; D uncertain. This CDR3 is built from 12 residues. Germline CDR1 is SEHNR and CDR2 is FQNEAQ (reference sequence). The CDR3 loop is CSSSPPTYEQYF. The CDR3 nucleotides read TGTTCCAGCAGCCCCCCAACCTACGAGCAGTACTTC.

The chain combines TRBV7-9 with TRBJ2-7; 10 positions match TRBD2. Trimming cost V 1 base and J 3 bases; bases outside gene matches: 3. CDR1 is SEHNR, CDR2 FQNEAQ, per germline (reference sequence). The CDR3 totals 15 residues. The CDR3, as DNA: TGTGCCAGCAGCTTAGGGACTAGCGGAAACTACGAGCAGTACTTC. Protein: CASSLGTSGNYEQYF.

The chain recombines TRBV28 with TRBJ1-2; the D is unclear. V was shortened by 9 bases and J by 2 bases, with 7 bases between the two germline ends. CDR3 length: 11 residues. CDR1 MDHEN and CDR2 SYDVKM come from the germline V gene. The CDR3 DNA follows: TGTGCCAGTGGACTCAACTATGGCTACACCTTC. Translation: CASGLNYGYTF.

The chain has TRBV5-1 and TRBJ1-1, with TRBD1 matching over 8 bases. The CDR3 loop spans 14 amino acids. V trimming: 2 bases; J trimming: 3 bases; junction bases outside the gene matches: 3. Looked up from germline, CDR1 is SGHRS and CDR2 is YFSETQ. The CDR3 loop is CASSFQGADTEAFF. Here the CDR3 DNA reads TGCGCCAGCAGCTTCCAGGGGGCTGACACTGAAGCTTTCTTT.

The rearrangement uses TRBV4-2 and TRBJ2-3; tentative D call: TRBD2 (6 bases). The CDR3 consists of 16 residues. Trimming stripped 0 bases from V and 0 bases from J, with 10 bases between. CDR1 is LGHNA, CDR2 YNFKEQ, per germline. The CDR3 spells CASSQDGSGSTDTQYF. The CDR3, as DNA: TGTGCCAGCAGCCAAGATGGGAGCGGGAGCACAGATACGCAGTATTTT.

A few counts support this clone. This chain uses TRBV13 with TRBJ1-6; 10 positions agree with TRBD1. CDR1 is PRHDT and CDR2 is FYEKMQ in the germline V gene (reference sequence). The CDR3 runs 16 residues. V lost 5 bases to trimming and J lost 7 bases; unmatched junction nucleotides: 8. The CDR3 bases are TGTGCCAGCAGCAGAGGACAGGGGGTCGGAAATTCACCCCTCCACTTT. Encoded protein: CASSRGQGVGNSPLHF.

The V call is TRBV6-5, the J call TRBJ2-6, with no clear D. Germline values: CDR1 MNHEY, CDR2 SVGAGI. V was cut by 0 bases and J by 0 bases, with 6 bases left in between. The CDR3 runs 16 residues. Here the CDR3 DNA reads TGTGCCAGCAGTTACTCCGGGTACTCTGGGGCCAACGTCCTGACTTTC. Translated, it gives CASSYSGYSGANVLTF.

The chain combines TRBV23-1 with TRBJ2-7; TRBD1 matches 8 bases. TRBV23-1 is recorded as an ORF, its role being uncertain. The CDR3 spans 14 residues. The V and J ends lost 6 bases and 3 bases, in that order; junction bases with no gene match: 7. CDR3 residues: CASSIRGRSYEQYF. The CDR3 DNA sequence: TGCGCCAGCAGCATCAGGGGGCGTAGCTACGAGCAGTACTTC.

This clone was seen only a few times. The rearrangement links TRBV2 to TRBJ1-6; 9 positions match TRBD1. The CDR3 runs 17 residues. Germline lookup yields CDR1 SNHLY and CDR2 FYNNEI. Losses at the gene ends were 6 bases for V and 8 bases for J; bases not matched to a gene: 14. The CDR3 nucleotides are TGTGCCAGCAGGGCAAGGGACAGGGTGAGGTTTGATTCACCCCTCCACTTT. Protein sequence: CASRARDRVRFDSPLHF.

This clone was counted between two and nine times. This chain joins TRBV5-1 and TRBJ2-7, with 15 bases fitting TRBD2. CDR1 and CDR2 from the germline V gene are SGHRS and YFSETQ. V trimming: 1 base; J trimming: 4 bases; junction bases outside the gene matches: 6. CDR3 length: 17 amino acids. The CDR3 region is CASSLSGLAGGEYEQYF. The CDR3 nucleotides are TGCGCCAGCAGCTTGTCAGGACTAGCGGGAGGGGAGTACGAGCAGTACTTC.

The CDR3 nucleotides read TGTGCCACCAGCATGGGGACAGGGAGCAACATTCAGTACTTC. Its translation: CATSMGTGSNIQYF. This chain connects TRBV15 to TRBJ2-4; 9 bases fit TRBD1. Germline values: CDR1 LNHNV, CDR2 YYDKDF (reference sequence). V lost 4 bases to trimming and J lost 7 bases; unmatched junction nucleotides: 5. The CDR3 extends over 14 amino acids.

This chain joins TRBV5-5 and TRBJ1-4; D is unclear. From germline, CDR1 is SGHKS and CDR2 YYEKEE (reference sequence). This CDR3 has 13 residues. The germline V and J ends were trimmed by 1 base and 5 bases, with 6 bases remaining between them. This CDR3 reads CASSLTGNEKLFF. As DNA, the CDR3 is TGTGCCAGCAGCTTGACGGGAAATGAAAAACTGTTTTTT.

The CDR3 reads CASRGGPIQETQYF. The CDR3 bases are TGTGCCAGCAGGGGGGGGCCCATCCAAGAGACCCAGTACTTC. This chain connects TRBV6-1 to TRBJ2-5; a weak D match, TRBD2 (7 bases). CDR1 and CDR2 (germline): MNHNS, SASEGT. V lost 6 bases and J 1 base, leaving 12 bases between the germline ends. This CDR3 has 14 residues.

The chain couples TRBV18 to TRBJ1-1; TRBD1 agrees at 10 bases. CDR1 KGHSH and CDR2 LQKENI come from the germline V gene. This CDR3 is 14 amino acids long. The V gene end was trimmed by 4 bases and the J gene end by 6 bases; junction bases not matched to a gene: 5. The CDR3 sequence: CASSQGQGDPEAFF. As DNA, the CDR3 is TGTGCCAGCTCACAAGGACAGGGGGACCCTGAAGCTTTCTTT.

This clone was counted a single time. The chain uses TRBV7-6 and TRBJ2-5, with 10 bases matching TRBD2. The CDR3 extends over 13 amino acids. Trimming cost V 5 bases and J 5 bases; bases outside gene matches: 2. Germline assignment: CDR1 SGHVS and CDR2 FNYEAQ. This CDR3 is CASSPSGGETQYF. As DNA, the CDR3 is TGTGCCAGCAGCCCTAGCGGGGGCGAGACCCAGTACTTC.

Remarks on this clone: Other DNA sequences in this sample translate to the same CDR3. Here the CDR3 DNA reads TGTGCCAGCAGCTTGGCGGGAAAAGAGACCCAGTACTTC. Translating gives CASSLAGKETQYF. This rearrangement joins TRBV5-6 to TRBJ2-5; D perhaps matches TRBD2 (5 bases). The CDR3 runs to 13 residues. Germline assignment: CDR1 SGHDT and CDR2 YYEEEE. Trimming cost V 0 bases and J 3 bases, with 6 bases left between them.